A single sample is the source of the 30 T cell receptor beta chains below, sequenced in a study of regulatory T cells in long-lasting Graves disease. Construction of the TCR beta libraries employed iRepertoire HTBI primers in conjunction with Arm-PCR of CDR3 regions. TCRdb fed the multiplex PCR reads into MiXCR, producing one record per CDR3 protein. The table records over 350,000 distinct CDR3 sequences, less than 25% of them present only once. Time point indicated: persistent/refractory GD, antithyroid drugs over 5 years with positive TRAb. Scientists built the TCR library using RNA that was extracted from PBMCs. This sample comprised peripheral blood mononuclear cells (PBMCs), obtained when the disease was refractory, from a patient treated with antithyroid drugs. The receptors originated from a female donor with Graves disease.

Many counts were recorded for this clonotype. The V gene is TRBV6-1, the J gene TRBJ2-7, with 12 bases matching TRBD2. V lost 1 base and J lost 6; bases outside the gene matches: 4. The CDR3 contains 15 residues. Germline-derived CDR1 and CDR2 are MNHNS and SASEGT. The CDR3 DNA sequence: TGTGCCAGCAGTGAAGTACCTAGCGGGAGGGCCGAGCAGTACTTC. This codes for CASSEVPSGRAEQYF.

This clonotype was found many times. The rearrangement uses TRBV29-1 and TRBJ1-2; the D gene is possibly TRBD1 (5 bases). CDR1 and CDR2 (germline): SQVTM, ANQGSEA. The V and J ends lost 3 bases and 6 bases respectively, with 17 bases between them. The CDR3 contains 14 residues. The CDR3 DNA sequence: TGCAGCGTTGATCAGCGGGGAGGGGAGGATGGCTACACCTTC. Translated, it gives CSVDQRGGEDGYTF.

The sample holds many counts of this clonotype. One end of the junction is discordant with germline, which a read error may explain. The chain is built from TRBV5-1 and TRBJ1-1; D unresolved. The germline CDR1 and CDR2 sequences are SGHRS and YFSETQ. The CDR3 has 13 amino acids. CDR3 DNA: TGTGCCAGCAGTTACGGGCTGAACACTGAAGCTTTCTTT. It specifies CASSYGLNTEAFF.

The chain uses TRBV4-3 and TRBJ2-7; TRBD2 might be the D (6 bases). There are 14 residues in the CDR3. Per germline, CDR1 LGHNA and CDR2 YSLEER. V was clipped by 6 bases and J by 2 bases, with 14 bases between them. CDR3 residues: CASSRGLSAYEQYF. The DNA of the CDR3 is TGCGCCAGCAGTCGCGGACTATCTGCCTACGAGCAGTACTTC.

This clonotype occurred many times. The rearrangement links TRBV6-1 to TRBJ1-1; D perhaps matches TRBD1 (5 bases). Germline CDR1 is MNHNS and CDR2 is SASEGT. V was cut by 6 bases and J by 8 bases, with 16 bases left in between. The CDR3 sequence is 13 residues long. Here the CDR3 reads CASSYTGGEEAFF. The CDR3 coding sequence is TGTGCCAGCAGCTATACTGGGGGGGAGGAAGCTTTCTTT.

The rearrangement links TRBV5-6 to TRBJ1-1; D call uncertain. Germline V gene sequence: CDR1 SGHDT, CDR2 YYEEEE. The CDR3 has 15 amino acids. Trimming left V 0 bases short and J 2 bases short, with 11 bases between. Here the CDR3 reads CASSLEGGLNTEAFF. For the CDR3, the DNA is TGTGCCAGCAGCTTGGAGGGAGGATTAAACACTGAAGCTTTCTTT.

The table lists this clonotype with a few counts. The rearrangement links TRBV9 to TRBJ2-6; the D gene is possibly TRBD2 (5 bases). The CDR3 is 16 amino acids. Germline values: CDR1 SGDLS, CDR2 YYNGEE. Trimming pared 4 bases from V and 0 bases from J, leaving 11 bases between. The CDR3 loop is CASSPGLSSGANVLTF. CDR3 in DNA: TGTGCCAGCAGCCCCGGACTGAGCTCTGGGGCCAACGTCCTGACTTTC. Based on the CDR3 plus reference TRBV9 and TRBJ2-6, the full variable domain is DSGVTQTPKHLITATGQRVTLRCSPRSGDLSVYWYQQSLDQGLQFLIQYYNGEERAKGNILERFSAQQFPDLHSELNLSSLELGDSALYFCASSPGLSSGANVLTFGAGSRLTVL.

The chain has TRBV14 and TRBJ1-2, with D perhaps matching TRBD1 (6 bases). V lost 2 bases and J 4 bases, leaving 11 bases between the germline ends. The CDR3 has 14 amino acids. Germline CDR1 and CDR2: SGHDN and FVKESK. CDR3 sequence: CASSQIGGGYGYTF. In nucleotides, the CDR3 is TGTGCCAGCAGCCAAATCGGAGGGGGCTATGGCTACACCTTC.

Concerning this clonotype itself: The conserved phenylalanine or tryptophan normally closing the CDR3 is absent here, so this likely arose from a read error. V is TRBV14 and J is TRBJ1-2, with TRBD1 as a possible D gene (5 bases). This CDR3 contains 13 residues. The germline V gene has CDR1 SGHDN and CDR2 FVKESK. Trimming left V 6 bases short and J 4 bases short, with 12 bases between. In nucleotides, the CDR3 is TGTGCCAGCAGTTCAGGGTATTTCTATGGCTACACCCTC. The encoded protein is CASSSGYFYGYTL.

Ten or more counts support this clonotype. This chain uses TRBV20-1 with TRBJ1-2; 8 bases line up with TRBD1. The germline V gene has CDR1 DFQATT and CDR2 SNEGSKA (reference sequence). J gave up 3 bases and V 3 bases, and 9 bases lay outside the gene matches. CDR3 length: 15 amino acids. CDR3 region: CSARSRGRQDYGYTF. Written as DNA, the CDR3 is TGCAGTGCTAGGAGCAGGGGGCGCCAGGACTATGGCTACACCTTC.

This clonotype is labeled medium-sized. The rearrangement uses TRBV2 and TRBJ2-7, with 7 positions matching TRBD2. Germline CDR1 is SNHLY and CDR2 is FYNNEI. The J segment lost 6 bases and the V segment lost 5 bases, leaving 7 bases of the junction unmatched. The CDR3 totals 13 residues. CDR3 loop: CASSKTSPPEQYF. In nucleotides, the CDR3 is TGTGCCAGCAGTAAGACTAGCCCGCCCGAGCAGTACTTC. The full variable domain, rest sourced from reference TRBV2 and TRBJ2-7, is EPEVTQTPSHQVTQMGQEVILRCVPISNHLYFYWYRQILGQKVEFLVSFYNNEISEKSEIFDDQFSVERPDGSNFTLKIRSTKLEDSAMYFCASSKTSPPEQYFGPGTRLTVT.

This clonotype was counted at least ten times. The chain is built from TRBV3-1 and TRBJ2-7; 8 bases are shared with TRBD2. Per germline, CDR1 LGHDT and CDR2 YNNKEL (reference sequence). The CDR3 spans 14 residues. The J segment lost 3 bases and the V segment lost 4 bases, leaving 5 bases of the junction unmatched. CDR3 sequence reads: CASSPPSGGYEQYF. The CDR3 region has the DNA TGTGCCAGCAGCCCCCCGAGCGGGGGCTACGAGCAGTACTTC.

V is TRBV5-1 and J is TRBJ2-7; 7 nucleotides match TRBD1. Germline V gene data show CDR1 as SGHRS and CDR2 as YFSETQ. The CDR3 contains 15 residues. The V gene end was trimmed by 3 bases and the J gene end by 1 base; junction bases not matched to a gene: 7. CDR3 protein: CASSSGQKNSYEQYF. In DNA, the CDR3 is TGCGCCAGCAGCTCGGGACAGAAAAATTCCTACGAGCAGTACTTC.

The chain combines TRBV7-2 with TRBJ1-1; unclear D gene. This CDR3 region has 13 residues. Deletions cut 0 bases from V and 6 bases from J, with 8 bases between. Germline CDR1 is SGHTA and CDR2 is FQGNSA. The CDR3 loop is CASSLAIPSEAFF. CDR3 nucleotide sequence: TGTGCCAGCAGCTTAGCGATACCCTCTGAAGCTTTCTTT.

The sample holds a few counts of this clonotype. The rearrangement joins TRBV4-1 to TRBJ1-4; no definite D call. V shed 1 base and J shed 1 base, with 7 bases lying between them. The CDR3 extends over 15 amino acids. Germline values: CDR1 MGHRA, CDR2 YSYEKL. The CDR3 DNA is TGCGCCAGCAGCCAAGTGCTGGGAACTAATGAAAAACTGTTTTTT. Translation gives CASSQVLGTNEKLFF.

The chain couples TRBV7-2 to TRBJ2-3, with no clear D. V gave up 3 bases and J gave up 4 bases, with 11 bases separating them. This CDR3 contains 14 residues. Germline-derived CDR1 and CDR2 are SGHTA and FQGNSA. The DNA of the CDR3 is TGTGCCAGCAGCTTTCGCAGGAACTCAGATACGCAGTATTTT. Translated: CASSFRRNSDTQYF.

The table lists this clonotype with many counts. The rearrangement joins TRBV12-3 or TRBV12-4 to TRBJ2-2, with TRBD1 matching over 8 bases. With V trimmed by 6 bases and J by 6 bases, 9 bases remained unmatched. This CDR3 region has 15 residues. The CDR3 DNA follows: TGTGCCAGCAGATTTGGACAGGGCAGGGCCGGGGAGCTGTTTTTT. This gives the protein CASRFGQGRAGELFF.

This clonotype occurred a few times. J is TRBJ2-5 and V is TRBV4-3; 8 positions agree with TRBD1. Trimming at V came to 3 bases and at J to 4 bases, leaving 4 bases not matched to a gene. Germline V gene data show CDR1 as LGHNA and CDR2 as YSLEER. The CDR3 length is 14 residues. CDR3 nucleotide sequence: TGCGCCAGCAGCCACGGACAGGGTCGAGAGACCCAGTACTTC. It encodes CASSHGQGRETQYF.

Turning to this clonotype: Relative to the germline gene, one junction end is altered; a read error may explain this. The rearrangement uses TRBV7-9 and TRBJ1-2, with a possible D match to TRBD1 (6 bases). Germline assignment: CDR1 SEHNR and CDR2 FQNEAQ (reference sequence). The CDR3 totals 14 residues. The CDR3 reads CASSLQGYDYGCTF. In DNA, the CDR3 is TGTGCCAGCAGCTTACAGGGGTACGACTATGGCTGCACCTTC.

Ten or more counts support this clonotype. The CDR3 DNA reads as TGTGCCAGCAGTTCCATTCGGGACTATTACTACGAGCAGTACTTC. Translation: CASSSIRDYYYEQYF. The chain has TRBV6-2 or TRBV6-3 and TRBJ2-7; 7 bases fit TRBD2. Germline CDR1 and CDR2: MNHEY and SVGEGT. The CDR3 is 15 residues long. Germline trimming cut 4 bases from V and 3 bases from J; bases unmatched to any gene: 9.

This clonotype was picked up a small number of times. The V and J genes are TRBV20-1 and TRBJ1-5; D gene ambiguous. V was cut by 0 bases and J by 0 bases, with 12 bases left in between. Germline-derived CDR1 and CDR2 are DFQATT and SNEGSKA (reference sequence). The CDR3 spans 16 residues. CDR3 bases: TGCAGTGCTAGAGATCTAGGGAGATATAGCAATCAGCCCCAGCATTTT. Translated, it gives CSARDLGRYSNQPQHF.

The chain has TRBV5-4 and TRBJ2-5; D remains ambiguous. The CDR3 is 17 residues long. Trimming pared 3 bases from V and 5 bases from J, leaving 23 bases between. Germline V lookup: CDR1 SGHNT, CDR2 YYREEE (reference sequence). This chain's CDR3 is CASSSSWGRSVGETQYF. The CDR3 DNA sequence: TGTGCCAGCAGCTCCAGCTGGGGTAGAAGCGTCGGGGAGACCCAGTACTTC.

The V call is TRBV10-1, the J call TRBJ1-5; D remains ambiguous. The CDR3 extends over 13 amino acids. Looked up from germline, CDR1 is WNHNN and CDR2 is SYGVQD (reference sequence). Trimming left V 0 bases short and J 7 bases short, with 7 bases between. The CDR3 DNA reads TGCGCCAGCAGTGAGTCCCCGGGGCAGCCCCAGCATTTT. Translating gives CASSESPGQPQHF.

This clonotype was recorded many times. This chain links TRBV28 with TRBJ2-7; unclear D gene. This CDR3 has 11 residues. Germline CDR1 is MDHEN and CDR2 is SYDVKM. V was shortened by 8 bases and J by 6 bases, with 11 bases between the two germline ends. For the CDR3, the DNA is TGTGCCAGCGGTCAACAGCTCGAGCAGTACTTC. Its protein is CASGQQLEQYF.

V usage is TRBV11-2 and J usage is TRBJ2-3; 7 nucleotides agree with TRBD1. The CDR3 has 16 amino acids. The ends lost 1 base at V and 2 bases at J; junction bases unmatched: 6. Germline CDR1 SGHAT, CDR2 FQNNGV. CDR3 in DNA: TGTGCCAGCAGCTTAGGGGGACAGCTCCACACAGATACGCAGTATTTT. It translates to CASSLGGQLHTDTQYF.

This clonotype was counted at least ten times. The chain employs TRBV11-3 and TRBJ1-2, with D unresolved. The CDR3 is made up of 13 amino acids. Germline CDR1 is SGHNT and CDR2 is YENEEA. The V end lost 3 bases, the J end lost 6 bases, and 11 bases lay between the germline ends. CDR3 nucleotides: TGTGCCAGCAGCTTGAGGCGAGACGATGGCTACACCTTC. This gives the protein CASSLRRDDGYTF.

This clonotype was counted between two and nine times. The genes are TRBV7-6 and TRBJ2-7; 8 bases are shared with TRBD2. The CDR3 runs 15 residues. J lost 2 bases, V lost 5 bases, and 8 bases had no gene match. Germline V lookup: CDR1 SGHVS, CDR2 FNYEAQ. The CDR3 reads CASSPWGLDTYEQYF. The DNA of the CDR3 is TGTGCCAGCAGCCCCTGGGGACTAGACACCTACGAGCAGTACTTC. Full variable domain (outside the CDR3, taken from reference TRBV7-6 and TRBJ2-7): GAGVSQSPRYKVTKRGQDVALRCDPISGHVSLYWYRQALGQGPEFLTYFNYEAQQDKSGLPNDRFSAERPEGSISTLTIQRTEQRDSAMYRCASSPWGLDTYEQYFGPGTRLTVT.

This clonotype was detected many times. CDR3 bases: TGTGCCAGCAGCCCAACAGGGGGATTAGGCTACACCTTC. Its protein is CASSPTGGLGYTF. This chain connects TRBV12-3 or TRBV12-4 to TRBJ1-2; 8 bases are a match to TRBD1. This CDR3 is built from 13 residues. The junction had 8 bases not matched to a gene; V was cut back by 6 bases and J by 8 bases.

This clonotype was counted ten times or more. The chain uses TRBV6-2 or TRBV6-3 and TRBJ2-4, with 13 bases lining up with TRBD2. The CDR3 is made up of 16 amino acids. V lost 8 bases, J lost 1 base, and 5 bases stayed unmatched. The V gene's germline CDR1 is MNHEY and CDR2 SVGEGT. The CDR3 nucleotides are TGTGCCAGCGGCTCGACTAGCGGGAGGGCCAAAAACATTCAGTACTTC. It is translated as CASGSTSGRAKNIQYF.

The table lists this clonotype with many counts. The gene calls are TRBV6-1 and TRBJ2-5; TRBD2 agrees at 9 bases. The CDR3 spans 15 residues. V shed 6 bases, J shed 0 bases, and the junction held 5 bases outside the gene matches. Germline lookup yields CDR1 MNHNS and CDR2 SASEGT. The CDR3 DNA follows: TGTGCCAGCAGAAGAGTAGCGGGAGACCAAGAGACCCAGTACTTC. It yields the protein CASRRVAGDQETQYF.